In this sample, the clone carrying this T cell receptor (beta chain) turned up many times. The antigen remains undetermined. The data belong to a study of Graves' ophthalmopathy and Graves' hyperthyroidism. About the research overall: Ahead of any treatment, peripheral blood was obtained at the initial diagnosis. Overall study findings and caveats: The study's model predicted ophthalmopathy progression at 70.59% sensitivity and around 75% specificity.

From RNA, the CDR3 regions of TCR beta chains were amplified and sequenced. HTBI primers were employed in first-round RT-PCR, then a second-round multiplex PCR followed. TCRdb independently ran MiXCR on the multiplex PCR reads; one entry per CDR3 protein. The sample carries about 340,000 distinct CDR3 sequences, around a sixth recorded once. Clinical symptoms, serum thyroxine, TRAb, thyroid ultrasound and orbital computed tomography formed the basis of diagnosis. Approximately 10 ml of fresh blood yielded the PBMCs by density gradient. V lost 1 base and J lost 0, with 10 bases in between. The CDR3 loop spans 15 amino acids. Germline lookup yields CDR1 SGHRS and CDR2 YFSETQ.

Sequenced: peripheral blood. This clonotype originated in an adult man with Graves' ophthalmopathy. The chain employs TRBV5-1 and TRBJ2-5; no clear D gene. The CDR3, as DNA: TGCGCCAGCAGCTTGTGGGCCGGGTACCAAGAGACCCAGTACTTC. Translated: CASSLWAGYQETQYF.